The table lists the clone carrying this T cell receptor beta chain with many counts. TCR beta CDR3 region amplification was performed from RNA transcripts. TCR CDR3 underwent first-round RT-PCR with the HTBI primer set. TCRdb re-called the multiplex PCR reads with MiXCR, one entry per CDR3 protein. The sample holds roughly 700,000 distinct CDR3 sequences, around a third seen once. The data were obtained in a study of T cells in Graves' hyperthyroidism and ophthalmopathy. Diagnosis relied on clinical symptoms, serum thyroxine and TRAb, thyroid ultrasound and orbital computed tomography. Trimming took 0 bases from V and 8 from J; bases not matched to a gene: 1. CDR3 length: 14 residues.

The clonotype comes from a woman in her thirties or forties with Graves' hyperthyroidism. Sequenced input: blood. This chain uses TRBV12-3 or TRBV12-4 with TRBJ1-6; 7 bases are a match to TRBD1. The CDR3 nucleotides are TGTGCCAGCAGTTTAGCCGGACAGGATTCACCCCTCCACTTT. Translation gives CASSLAGQDSPLHF.